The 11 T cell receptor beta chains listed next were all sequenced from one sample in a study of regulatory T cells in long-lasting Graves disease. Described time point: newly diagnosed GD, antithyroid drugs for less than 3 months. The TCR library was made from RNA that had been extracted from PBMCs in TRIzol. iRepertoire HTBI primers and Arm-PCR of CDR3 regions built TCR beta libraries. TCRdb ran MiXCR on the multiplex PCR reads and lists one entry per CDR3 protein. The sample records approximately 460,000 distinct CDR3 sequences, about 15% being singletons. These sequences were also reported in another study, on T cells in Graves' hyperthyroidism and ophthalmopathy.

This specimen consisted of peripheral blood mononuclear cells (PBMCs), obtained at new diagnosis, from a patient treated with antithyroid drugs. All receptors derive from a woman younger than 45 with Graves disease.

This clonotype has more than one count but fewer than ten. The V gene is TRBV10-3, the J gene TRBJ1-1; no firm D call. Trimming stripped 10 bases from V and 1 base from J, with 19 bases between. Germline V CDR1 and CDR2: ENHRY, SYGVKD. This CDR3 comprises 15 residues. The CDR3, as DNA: TGTGCCACCTCGAAGTCGGACGGCTCGAACACTGAAGCTTTCTTT. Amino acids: CATSKSDGSNTEAFF.

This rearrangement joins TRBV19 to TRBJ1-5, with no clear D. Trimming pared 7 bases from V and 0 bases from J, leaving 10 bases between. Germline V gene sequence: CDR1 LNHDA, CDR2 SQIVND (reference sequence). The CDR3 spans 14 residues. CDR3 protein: CASTPAYSNQPQHF. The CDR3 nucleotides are TGTGCCAGTACCCCGGCATATAGCAATCAGCCCCAGCATTTT.

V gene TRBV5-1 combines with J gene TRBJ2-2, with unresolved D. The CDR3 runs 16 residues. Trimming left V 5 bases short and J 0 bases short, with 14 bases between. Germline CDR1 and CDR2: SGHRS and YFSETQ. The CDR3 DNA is TGCGCCAGCAGTTCAGGCAGGATCGCGAACACCGGGGAGCTGTTTTTT. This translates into CASSSGRIANTGELFF. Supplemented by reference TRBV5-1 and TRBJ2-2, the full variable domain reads KAGVTQTPRYLIKTRGQQVTLSCSPISGHRSVSWYQQTPGQGLQFLFEYFSETQRNKGNFPGRFSGRQFSNSRSEMNVSTLELGDSALYLCASSSGRIANTGELFFGEGSRLTVL.

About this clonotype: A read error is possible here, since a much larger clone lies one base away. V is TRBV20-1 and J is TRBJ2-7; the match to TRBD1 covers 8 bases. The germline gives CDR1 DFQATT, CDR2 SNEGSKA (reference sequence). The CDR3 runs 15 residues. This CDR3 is CSARRAGTGLHERYF. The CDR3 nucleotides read TGCAGTGCTAGAAGAGCCGGGACAGGTCTCCACGAGCGGTACTTC.

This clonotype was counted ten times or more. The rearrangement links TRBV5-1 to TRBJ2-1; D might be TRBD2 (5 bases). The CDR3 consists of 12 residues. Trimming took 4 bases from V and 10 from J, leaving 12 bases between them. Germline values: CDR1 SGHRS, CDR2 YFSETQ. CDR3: CASSGLSWEQFF. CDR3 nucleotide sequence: TGCGCCAGCAGCGGACTGTCTTGGGAGCAGTTCTTC.

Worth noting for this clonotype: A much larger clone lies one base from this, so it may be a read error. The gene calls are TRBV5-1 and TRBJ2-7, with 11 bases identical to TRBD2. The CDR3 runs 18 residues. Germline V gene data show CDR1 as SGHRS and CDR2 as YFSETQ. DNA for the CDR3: TGCGCCAGCAGCTTGGGACTAACTAGCGGGAGTCTCACCTACGAGCTGTACTTC. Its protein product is CASSLGLTSGSLTYELYF.

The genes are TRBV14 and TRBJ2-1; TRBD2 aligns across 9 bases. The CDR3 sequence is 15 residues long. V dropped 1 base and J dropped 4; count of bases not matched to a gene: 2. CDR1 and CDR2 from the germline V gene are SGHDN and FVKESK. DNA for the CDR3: TGTGCCAGCAGCCAAGTAGCGGGAGCATACAATGAGCAGTTCTTC. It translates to CASSQVAGAYNEQFF.

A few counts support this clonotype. The CDR3 DNA reads as TGCGCCAGCAGCCAAGGCGGGGTAGATGGCTACACCTTC. Translated: CASSQGGVDGYTF. The chain recombines TRBV4-1 with TRBJ1-2; D gene ambiguous. Germline CDR1 reads MGHRA; CDR2 reads YSYEKL. Trimming took off 1 base at V and 6 bases at J, with 9 bases between the two ends. The CDR3 spans 13 residues.

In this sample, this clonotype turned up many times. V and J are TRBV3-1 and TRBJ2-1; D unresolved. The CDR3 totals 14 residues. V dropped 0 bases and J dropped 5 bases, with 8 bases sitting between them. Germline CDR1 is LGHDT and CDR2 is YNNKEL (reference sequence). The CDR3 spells CASSQDGRDNEQFF. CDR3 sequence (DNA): TGTGCCAGCAGCCAAGACGGACGGGACAATGAGCAGTTCTTC.

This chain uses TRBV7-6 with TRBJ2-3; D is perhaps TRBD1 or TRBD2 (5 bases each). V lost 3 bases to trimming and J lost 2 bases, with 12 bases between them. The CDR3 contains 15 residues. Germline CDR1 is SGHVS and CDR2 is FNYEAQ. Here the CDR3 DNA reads TGTGCCAGCAGCTTGATTCCGGGGCCCACAGATACGCAGTATTTT. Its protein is CASSLIPGPTDTQYF.

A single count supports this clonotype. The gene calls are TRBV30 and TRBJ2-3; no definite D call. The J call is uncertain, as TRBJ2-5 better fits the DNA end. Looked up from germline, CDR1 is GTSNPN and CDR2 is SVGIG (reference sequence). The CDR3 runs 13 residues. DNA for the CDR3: TGTGCCTGGAGTCCTAACTTAGCTGGTACCCAGTACTTC. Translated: CAWSPNLAGTQYF.